This T cell receptor beta chain was recovered during a study of cytomegalovirus exposure and HLA in healthy donors. Study as a whole: The 90 to 150 validation repertoires and the roughly 680 first-cohort repertoires shared a platform, a later analysis reported.

The V end lost 5 bases, the J end lost 6 bases, and 23 bases lay between the germline ends. CDR3 size: 16 residues. The V gene's germline CDR1 is SGHAT and CDR2 FQNNGV. TCRdb's table, derived via immunoSEQ multiplex PCR, lists solely in-frame clones and lacks some. The table lists fewer than 250,000 clones, about 87% of them singletons. This clone was seen a single time. The chain is built from TRBV11-2 and TRBJ2-7; D is perhaps TRBD2 (5 bases). Sequencing input: PBMCs. The source is a man between 18 and 29 years old in good health and CMV-seronegative. CDR3 sequence reads: CASSPLGFGLSGEQYF. As DNA, the CDR3 is TGTGCCAGCAGCCCCCTAGGATTTGGGTTAAGCGGCGAGCAGTACTTC.